Listed here is a single T cell receptor (beta chain). The antigen is unknown. The TCRbeta library incorporated unique molecular identifiers. TCRdb used MiXCR to reprocess the PCR reads, holding one entry per CDR3 protein. The data show nearly 350,000 distinct CDR3 sequences, with 15% to 20% seen just once and approximately 38% held by the top ten. The V and J ends lost 7 bases and 3 bases, in that order; junction bases with no gene match: 10. The CDR3 spans 17 residues. Germline lookup yields CDR1 MNHNS and CDR2 SASEGT. This entry belongs to a study of T-cell reconstitution after alpha-beta-depleted transplantation in children. Study-wide results and limits: The authors attributed T-cell counts and diversity one year after transplant mostly to newly produced T cells. There were reportedly several hundred expanded graft clones from which alpha-beta T cells came about two months after transplant.

This chain joins TRBV6-1 and TRBJ2-1; 12 bases are a match to TRBD2. The source material was PBMCs, mostly from graft donor cells, sampled 360 days after TCRalphabeta/CD19-depleted stem cell transplant. The clonotype comes from a male patient aged 2-10 years who had a stem cell transplant for acute lymphoblastic leukemia, so the T cells may come from the graft donor. The CDR3 region is CASTRKAGLAGYNEQFF. The CDR3 DNA reads as TGTGCCAGCACCCGAAAAGCGGGACTAGCGGGCTACAATGAGCAGTTCTTC.